Presented here are 8 T cell receptor beta chains from one specimen sequenced in a study of cytomegalovirus exposure and HLA in healthy donors. TCRdb keeps only in-frame clones here, not all; method: immunoSEQ multiplex PCR. Found here are 150,000 or so clones, 89% of them singletons; the top ten hold 1% to 1.5%. The material sequenced was PBMCs. These receptors were collected from a woman between 18 and 30 years old in good health and CMV-seronegative.

This chain uses TRBV5-1 with TRBJ1-4; D remains unclear. With 0 bases removed from V and 3 bases from J, the gap between germline ends came to 9 bases. This CDR3 comprises 15 residues. From germline, CDR1 is SGHRS and CDR2 YFSETQ. The CDR3 coding sequence is TGCGCCAGCAGCTTGGTCCGGGGTGCTAATGAAAAACTGTTTTTT. Protein sequence: CASSLVRGANEKLFF.

The chain recombines TRBV29-1 with TRBJ1-5, with 7 bases matching TRBD1. The germline V gene encodes CDR1 SQVTM and CDR2 ANQGSEA. The length of the CDR3 is 12 residues. V lost 6 bases to trimming and J lost 9 bases; unmatched junction nucleotides: 8. This CDR3 reads CSVKDGDRPQHF. The CDR3, as DNA: TGCAGCGTCAAGGACGGGGACAGGCCCCAGCATTTT.

The genes are TRBV6-9 and TRBJ2-2; TRBD1 might be the D (6 bases). CDR3 length equals 12 residues. CDR1 is MNHGY, CDR2 SVAAGI, per germline. The CDR3 spells CSSDSHTGELFF. The CDR3 DNA reads TGTTCCTCGGACAGTCACACCGGGGAGCTGTTTTTT.

Remarks on this clone: Other DNA sequences in the same sample also yield this CDR3. V usage is TRBV18 and J usage is TRBJ1-1, with D maybe TRBD1 (6 bases). Germline loops: CDR1 KGHSH, CDR2 LQKENI. V was pared by 4 bases and J by 1 base, with 7 bases between. The CDR3 length is 13 residues. CDR3: CASSRDKNTEAFF. As DNA, the CDR3 is TGTGCCAGCTCACGGGACAAGAACACTGAAGCTTTCTTT.

This chain uses TRBV4-1 with TRBJ1-2; D not certain. This CDR3 contains 16 residues. Germline V gene lookup returns CDR1 MGHRA and CDR2 YSYEKL. The V end lost 3 bases, the J end lost 3 bases, and 17 bases lay between the germline ends. The CDR3: CASSHPPVEQYYGYTF. In DNA form, the CDR3 reads TGCGCCAGCAGCCATCCCCCCGTAGAACAGTACTATGGCTACACCTTC.

V and J are TRBV5-6 and TRBJ2-7; TRBD1 might be the D (6 bases). The germline V gene encodes CDR1 SGHDT and CDR2 YYEEEE. Between the trimmed V and J ends, which lost 0 bases and 7 bases, there was a span of 11 bases. The CDR3 covers 13 residues. CDR3 in DNA: TGTGCCAGCAGCTTGGTTGGGGGCCCTGAGCAGTACTTC. It specifies CASSLVGGPEQYF.

J is TRBJ1-2 and V is TRBV25-1; D is uncertain. CDR1 is MGHDK, CDR2 SYGVNS, per germline. The CDR3 contains 12 residues. The V end lost 3 bases, the J end lost 4 bases, and 6 bases lay between the germline ends. CDR3: CASSDSSYGYTF. The DNA for the CDR3 is TGTGCCAGCAGTGACAGTTCCTATGGCTACACCTTC.

This clone was observed a handful of times. The V and J genes are TRBV7-9 and TRBJ1-2; 7 nucleotides align to TRBD1. V lost 5 bases, J lost 7 bases, and 13 bases stayed unmatched. The length of the CDR3 is 15 residues. Germline V lookup: CDR1 SEHNR, CDR2 FQNEAQ (reference sequence). CDR3 DNA sequence: TGTGCCAGCAGCATTACTATCTCGGACAGGTCTGGCTACACCTTC. This codes for CASSITISDRSGYTF.